This T cell receptor beta chain was found in a study of spatial heterogeneity in lung cancer. Background on the study: The study observed each unique TCR and UMI combination more than ten times on average in raw reads. Findings and caveats of the study: Intratumoral expanded alpha and beta TCR counts were found to track tumor mutation counts.

One entry per CDR3 protein results from TCRdb running MiXCR on the 5' RACE reads. The sample lists approximately 3,600 distinct CDR3 sequences; over 7% were seen once. Time point meaning: sample taken at primary tumor resection. Donors were 72 untreated early-stage non-small cell lung cancer patients. This clonotype is medium-sized in the sample. Its specificity is not known. This clonotype was sampled from a male donor with early-stage non-small cell lung cancer. The sample in question was lung tumor tissue, obtained at surgery.

In DNA, the CDR3 is TGTGCCTGGAGTGTACGTAGGCTTGGGGCCACCGGGGAGCTGTTTTTT. This sequence encodes CAWSVRRLGATGELFF. This sequence joins TRBV30 and TRBJ2-2; tentative D call: TRBD1 (5 bases). There are 16 residues in the CDR3. Trimming pared 0 bases from V and 4 bases from J, leaving 15 bases between. In germline, CDR1 is GTSNPN, CDR2 SVGIG (reference sequence).